This T cell receptor beta chain is drawn from a study of cytomegalovirus exposure and HLA in healthy donors. Study outcomes and limitations: Later analysis showed TCR association rates varying by HLA locus, highest for DRB1 and lowest for HLA-C. TCR beta sequences reportedly predicted the HLA-A and HLA-B alleles of most subjects accurately.

The PCR used 60 Vbeta and 13 Jbeta primers. The repertoire was sequenced with immunoSEQ multiplex PCR; TCRdb's copy has only in-frame clones and lacks some. The table includes 65,000 or so clones, roughly 77% detected once. Note on this clone: Its matching antigen is unknown.

The V gene lost 3 bases and the J gene lost 11 bases, with 13 bases spanning the gap. Germline loops: CDR1 MGHRA, CDR2 YSYEKL. The CDR3 covers 12 residues. Source material: PBMCs. The sequence came from a woman in her 40s in good health and CMV-seropositive. The chain recombines TRBV4-1 with TRBJ2-5; D is possibly TRBD2 (5 bases). The CDR3 region is CASSQAAREQYF. As DNA, the CDR3 is TGCGCCAGCAGCCAGGCGGCTAGGGAGCAGTACTTC.